One and the same sample provided the 27 T cell receptor beta chains below, sequenced in a study of identifying expanded T cells in peripheral blood. Generated by immunoSEQ multiplex PCR, the TCRdb table keeps only in-frame clones and is missing some. The data show 90,000 to 95,000 clones, over 75% seen once. Source material: blood. These TCRs come from a person between 18 and 75 years old in good health.

The rearrangement joins TRBV30 to TRBJ1-2, with a tentative D call TRBD1 (5 bases). CDR1 is GTSNPN and CDR2 is SVGIG in the germline V gene (reference sequence). The V end was cut by 3 bases, the J end by 1 base, with 15 bases between. The length of the CDR3 is 15 residues. CDR3 protein: CAWRPAGPNNYGYTF. DNA of the CDR3: TGTGCCTGGAGGCCAGCGGGACCTAATAACTATGGCTACACCTTC.

The rearrangement links TRBV4-1 to TRBJ1-4; D unresolved. The CDR3 sequence is 13 residues long. V lost 4 bases, J lost 8 bases, and 11 bases lay in between. The germline CDR1 and CDR2 sequences are MGHRA and YSYEKL. The CDR3 here is CASSRLGREKLFF. CDR3 in DNA: TGCGCCAGCAGCCGACTCGGAAGGGAAAAACTGTTTTTT.

J is TRBJ2-7 and V is TRBV27; the match to TRBD1 covers 9 bases. In germline, CDR1 is MNHEY, CDR2 SMNVEV (reference sequence). J gave up 4 bases and V 5 bases, and 3 bases lay outside the gene matches. The CDR3 covers 13 residues. CDR3 DNA: TGTGCCAGCAGTCTGACAGGGGGTTACGAGCAGTACTTC. Amino acid sequence: CASSLTGGYEQYF.

This clone appeared once. The chain links TRBV27 to TRBJ1-5; unclear D gene. Trimming took off 5 bases at V and 3 bases at J, with 11 bases between the two ends. In germline, CDR1 is MNHEY, CDR2 SMNVEV (reference sequence). The CDR3 length is 14 residues. In DNA, the CDR3 is TGTGCCAGCAGTCTTCGAGGGTCCAATCAGCCCCAGCATTTT. This gives the protein CASSLRGSNQPQHF.

In nucleotides, the CDR3 is TGTGCCTGGAGGAGGACGGATCACAATTCACCCCTCCACTTT. Amino acid sequence: CAWRRTDHNSPLHF. The chain is built from TRBV30 and TRBJ1-6; D unclear. V was pared by 3 bases and J by 7 bases, with 13 bases between. Germline V gene data show CDR1 as GTSNPN and CDR2 as SVGIG (reference sequence). The CDR3 is made up of 14 amino acids.

This rearrangement joins TRBV30 to TRBJ1-6; D not certain. The ends were cut back, 4 bases at V and 7 bases at J, with 11 bases in the middle. CDR1 and CDR2 (germline): GTSNPN, SVGIG (reference sequence). This CDR3 is built from 13 residues. The CDR3 protein is CAWKGPENSPLHF. CDR3 DNA sequence: TGTGCCTGGAAGGGCCCGGAGAATTCACCCCTCCACTTT. Full variable domain (outside the CDR3, taken from reference TRBV30 and TRBJ1-6): SQTIHQWPATLVQPVGSPLSLECTVEGTSNPNLYWYRQAAGRGLQLLFYSVGIGQISSEVPQNLSASRPQDRQFILSSKKLLLSDSGFYLCAWKGPENSPLHFGNGTRLTVT.

The chain uses TRBV19 and TRBJ2-5, with D unresolved. The CDR3 sequence is 14 residues long. Between the trimmed V and J ends, which lost 2 bases and 4 bases, there was a span of 11 bases. Germline V gene data show CDR1 as LNHDA and CDR2 as SQIVND (reference sequence). DNA of the CDR3: TGTGCCAGTAGTATATACTTCCCGGGAGAGACCCAGTACTTC. It specifies CASSIYFPGETQYF.

The chain joins TRBV6-5 to TRBJ1-5; no clear D gene. The CDR3 spans 14 residues. The V end was cut by 6 bases, the J end by 4 bases, with 13 bases between. Germline assignment: CDR1 MNHEY and CDR2 SVGAGI. CDR3 sequence (DNA): TGTGCCAGCAGCCCCCGTGGCATTAATCAGCCCCAGCATTTT. Its translation: CASSPRGINQPQHF.

Points on this clone: Other DNA variants within this sample encode the same CDR3. V usage is TRBV4-2 and J usage is TRBJ2-7, with TRBD1 identical over 7 bases. J gave up 0 bases and V 4 bases, and 6 bases lay outside the gene matches. Germline V CDR1 and CDR2: LGHNA, YNFKEQ. CDR3 length: 15 residues. DNA of the CDR3: TGTGCCAGCAGCCTGGCCGGGACAGCCTCCTACGAGCAGTACTTC. Translation: CASSLAGTASYEQYF.

This chain links TRBV19 with TRBJ1-1, with a tentative D call TRBD1 (6 bases). CDR1 and CDR2 (germline): LNHDA, SQIVND (reference sequence). V was trimmed by 3 bases and J by 4 bases, leaving 12 bases between them. CDR3 size: 14 residues. Here the CDR3 reads CASSIRGASTEAFF. Here the CDR3 DNA reads TGTGCCAGTAGTATTAGGGGGGCTAGCACTGAAGCTTTCTTT.

The gene calls are TRBV11-3 and TRBJ1-1; D remains ambiguous. Germline values: CDR1 SGHNT, CDR2 YENEEA. The V end lost 1 base, the J end lost 0 bases, and 3 bases lay between the germline ends. There are 13 residues in the CDR3. This CDR3 is CASSLAVNTEAFF. The CDR3 bases are TGTGCCAGCAGCTTAGCGGTGAACACTGAAGCTTTCTTT.

The table lists this clone with many counts. J is TRBJ2-2 and V is TRBV7-3; 9 nucleotides match TRBD2. CDR1 and CDR2 (germline): SGHTA, FQGTGA. With 4 bases clipped from V and 4 bases from J, the junction kept 4 bases outside the gene matches. This CDR3 contains 15 residues. CDR3 nucleotides: TGTGCCAGCAGCTCAAGTAGCGGGGGCACCGGGGAGCTGTTTTTT. It specifies CASSSSSGGTGELFF.

This rearrangement joins TRBV6-1 to TRBJ2-5; 10 bases line up with TRBD1. V was pared by 4 bases and J by 0 bases, with 2 bases of the junction left unmatched. This CDR3 contains 15 residues. Germline CDR1 and CDR2: MNHNS and SASEGT. CDR3 sequence (DNA): TGTGCCAGCAGTGTCGACAGGGGGCACCAAGAGACCCAGTACTTC. As protein: CASSVDRGHQETQYF.

The chain links TRBV20-1 to TRBJ2-3; D is undetermined. Trimming cost V 5 bases and J 7 bases, with 10 bases left between them. CDR1 and CDR2 from the germline V gene are DFQATT and SNEGSKA (reference sequence). The CDR3 totals 11 residues. The CDR3 spells CSAPLRNTQYF. The DNA for the CDR3 is TGCAGTGCTCCTCTACGAAATACGCAGTATTTT.

The chain recombines TRBV6-5 with TRBJ2-7; 9 nucleotides align to TRBD1. CDR1 MNHEY and CDR2 SVGAGI come from the germline V gene. The length of the CDR3 is 14 residues. V dropped 4 bases and J dropped 6; count of bases not matched to a gene: 7. In DNA form, the CDR3 reads TGTGCCAGCAGTTTTAGGACAGGGGCTTTCGAGCAGTACTTC. This codes for CASSFRTGAFEQYF.

J is TRBJ2-7 and V is TRBV7-9, with a weak D call TRBD1 (6 bases). The CDR3 contains 12 residues. CDR1 is SEHNR, CDR2 FQNEAQ, per germline (reference sequence). V was cut by 5 bases and J by 4 bases, with 9 bases left in between. The chain's CDR3 is CASSATGYEQYF. DNA for the CDR3: TGTGCCAGCAGCGCGACAGGATACGAGCAGTACTTC. Complete variable domain (other parts from reference TRBV7-9 and TRBJ2-7): DTGVSQNPRHKITKRGQNVTFRCDPISEHNRLYWYRQTLGQGPEFLTYFQNEAQLEKSRLLSDRFSAERPKGSFSTLEIQRTEQGDSAMYLCASSATGYEQYFGPGTRLTVT.

The chain is built from TRBV11-3 and TRBJ2-7, with D possibly matching TRBD1 (5 bases). V gave up 5 bases and J gave up 1 base, with 9 bases separating them. The CDR3 length is 13 residues. CDR1 and CDR2 (germline): SGHNT, YENEEA. CDR3 amino acids: CASSDRQSYEQYF. As DNA, the CDR3 is TGTGCCAGCAGCGACAGACAGTCCTACGAGCAGTACTTC.

The chain has TRBV5-1 and TRBJ2-7; D unclear. The germline V gene encodes CDR1 SGHRS and CDR2 YFSETQ. Trimming stripped 1 base from V and 6 bases from J, with 5 bases between. This CDR3 is built from 11 residues. DNA for the CDR3: TGCGCCAGCAGCTTGAACTCCGAGCAGTACTTC. This translates into CASSLNSEQYF.

The gene calls are TRBV7-3 and TRBJ2-1; D could derive from TRBD1 or TRBD2 (5 bases each). The length of the CDR3 is 15 residues. Trimming pared 5 bases from V and 9 bases from J, leaving 20 bases between. Germline loops: CDR1 SGHTA, CDR2 FQGTGA. For the CDR3, the DNA is TGTGCCAGCAGCGCCGAAGGTGGGGACCTCGCTGAGCAGTTCTTC. Translated, it gives CASSAEGGDLAEQFF.

The CDR3 is CASSPGTGGIYEQYF. The DNA for the CDR3 is TGTGCCAGCAGCCCGGGGACAGGGGGCATATACGAGCAGTACTTC. V gene TRBV5-4 combines with J gene TRBJ2-7; 12 bases match TRBD1. The junction had 6 bases not matched to a gene; V was cut back by 4 bases and J by 4 bases. Germline V CDR1 and CDR2: SGHNT, YYREEE (reference sequence). The length of the CDR3 is 15 residues.

The gene calls are TRBV7-3 and TRBJ2-5, with TRBD2 matching 11 bases. Germline V gene data show CDR1 as SGHTA and CDR2 as FQGTGA. The length of the CDR3 is 14 residues. The J segment lost 5 bases and the V segment lost 5 bases, leaving 4 bases of the junction unmatched. This CDR3 is CASSPTSGKETQYF. DNA of the CDR3: TGTGCCAGCAGCCCGACTAGCGGGAAGGAGACCCAGTACTTC.

The rearrangement joins TRBV13 to TRBJ1-2; tentatively, D is TRBD1 (6 bases). This CDR3 has 15 residues. Germline CDR1 PRHDT, CDR2 FYEKMQ (reference sequence). The germline V and J ends were trimmed by 4 bases and 1 base, with 13 bases remaining between them. CDR3 region: CASSSGQIINYGYTF. DNA for the CDR3: TGTGCCAGCAGCTCAGGACAGATAATTAACTATGGCTACACCTTC. The full variable domain, completed using reference TRBV13 and TRBJ1-2, is AAGVIQSPRHLIKEKRETATLKCYPIPRHDTVYWYQQGPGQDPQFLISFYEKMQSDKGSIPDRFSAQQFSDYHSELNMSSLELGDSALYFCASSSGQIINYGYTFGSGTRLTVV.

This CDR3 reads CASSPGGGPYEQYF. Here the CDR3 DNA reads TGTGCCAGCAGCCCCGGGGGGGGGCCCTACGAGCAGTACTTC. V is TRBV7-2 and J is TRBJ2-7; 8 positions agree with TRBD2. The junction had 5 bases not matched to a gene; V was cut back by 5 bases and J by 2 bases. The CDR3 extends over 14 amino acids. Germline CDR1 SGHTA, CDR2 FQGNSA.

This chain connects TRBV7-8 to TRBJ2-7; D is perhaps TRBD2 (6 bases). The CDR3 consists of 15 residues. Germline assignment: CDR1 SGHVS and CDR2 FQNEAQ. Trimming removed 0 bases from V and 4 bases from J, with 13 bases in between. The CDR3 region is CASSLALGGAYEQYF. Written as DNA, the CDR3 is TGTGCCAGCAGCTTAGCGCTTGGAGGGGCGTACGAGCAGTACTTC.

The chain links TRBV19 to TRBJ1-2, with D maybe TRBD1 (6 bases). Germline values: CDR1 LNHDA, CDR2 SQIVND (reference sequence). The CDR3 is 14 residues long. Trimming took 5 bases from V and 6 from J, leaving 16 bases between them. The CDR3 DNA is TGTGCCAGTAGTTTTCAGGGGATAGGCAATGGCTACACCTTC. Its protein is CASSFQGIGNGYTF.

The chain carries TRBV6-5 and TRBJ1-3; 7 bases line up with TRBD1. Germline loops: CDR1 MNHEY, CDR2 SVGAGI. The CDR3 totals 15 residues. Losses at the gene ends were 5 bases for V and 4 bases for J; bases not matched to a gene: 8. The CDR3 loop reads CASSRTGAHGNTIYF. The CDR3 nucleotides are TGTGCCAGCAGTCGTACAGGGGCGCACGGAAACACCATATATTTT.

This clone was recorded once. The rearrangement joins TRBV11-2 to TRBJ1-4, with TRBD1 matching over 10 bases. The V gene's germline CDR1 is SGHAT and CDR2 FQNNGV. There are 16 residues in the CDR3. The junction had 5 bases not matched to a gene; V was cut back by 0 bases and J by 7 bases. CDR3 protein: CASSLDSGQGTEKLFF. In DNA, the CDR3 is TGTGCCAGCAGCTTAGATTCGGGACAGGGGACTGAAAAACTGTTTTTT. Full variable domain (remainder filled in from reference TRBV11-2 and TRBJ1-4): EAGVAQSPRYKIIEKRQSVAFWCNPISGHATLYWYQQILGQGPKLLIQFQNNGVVDDSQLPKDRFSAERLKGVDSTLKIQPAKLEDSAVYLCASSLDSGQGTEKLFFGSGTQLSVL.